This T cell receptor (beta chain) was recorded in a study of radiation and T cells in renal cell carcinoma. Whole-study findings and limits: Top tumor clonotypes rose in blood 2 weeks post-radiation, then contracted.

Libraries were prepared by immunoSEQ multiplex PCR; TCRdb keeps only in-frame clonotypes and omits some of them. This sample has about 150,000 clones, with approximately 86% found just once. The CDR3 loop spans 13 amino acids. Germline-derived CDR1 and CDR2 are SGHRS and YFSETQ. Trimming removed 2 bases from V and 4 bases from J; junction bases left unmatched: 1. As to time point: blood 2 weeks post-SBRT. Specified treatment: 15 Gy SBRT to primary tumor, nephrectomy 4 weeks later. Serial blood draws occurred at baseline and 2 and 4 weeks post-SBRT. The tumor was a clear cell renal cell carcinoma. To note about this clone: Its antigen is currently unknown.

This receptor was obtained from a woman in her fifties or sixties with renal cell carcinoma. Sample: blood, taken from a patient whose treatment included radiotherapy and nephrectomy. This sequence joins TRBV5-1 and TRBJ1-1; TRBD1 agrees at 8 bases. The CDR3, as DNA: TGCGCCAGCAGCTTTACAGGGGGCACTGAAGCTTTCTTT. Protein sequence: CASSFTGGTEAFF.